The text below deals with one TCR beta chain. HTBI primers from iRepertoire and Arm-PCR of CDR3 regions yielded the TCR beta libraries. TCRdb recomputed calls from the multiplex PCR reads with MiXCR, one row per CDR3 protein. Counted here are about 530,000 distinct CDR3 sequences, 15% to 20% occurring once; the ten biggest clones make up just under 25%. This sample was taken from a study of regulatory T cells in long-lasting Graves disease. Sample time point: newly diagnosed GD, antithyroid drugs for less than 3 months. Preparation of the TCR library used RNA extracted from PBMCs. Separately, the same data were catalogued under a study of T cells in Graves' hyperthyroidism and ophthalmopathy.

The clonotype comes from a woman aged 35 to 60 with Graves disease. Source: peripheral blood mononuclear cells (PBMCs), taken at new diagnosis, from a patient treated with antithyroid drugs.

CDR3 DNA sequence: TGTGCCATCAGTGAGTCGGGGAACATAGCCAAAAACATTCAGTACTTC. Translated: CAISESGNIAKNIQYF. This chain connects TRBV10-3 to TRBJ2-4; D is ambiguous. V was cut by 0 bases and J by 0 bases, with 9 bases left in between. CDR1 and CDR2 (germline): ENHRY, SYGVKD. This CDR3 spans 16 amino acids.